Sequencing of this TCR beta chain was carried out in a study of T cell changes during pregnancy in multiple sclerosis. Between the trimmed V and J ends, which lost 6 bases and 4 bases, there was a span of 15 bases. Germline V lookup: CDR1 SQVTM, CDR2 ANQGSEA. The CDR3 is made up of 13 amino acids. Produced via immunoSEQ multiplex PCR; TCRdb's table is partial and in-frame only. The data show 72,000 or so clones, 93% seen once. The clonotype comes from a female donor with multiple sclerosis, enrolled in a pregnancy study. The chain joins TRBV29-1 to TRBJ1-1, with TRBD1 as a possible D gene (6 bases). The sample was peripheral blood, taken in the second trimester of pregnancy. CDR3 protein: CSVQQGEGTEAFF. The DNA of the CDR3 is TGCAGCGTGCAACAGGGAGAGGGCACTGAAGCTTTCTTT. Variable domain in full (rest from reference TRBV29-1 and TRBJ1-1): SAVISQKPSRDICQRGTSLTIQCQVDSQVTMMFWYRQQPGQSLTLIATANQGSEATYESGFVIDKFPISRPNLTFSTLTVSNMSPEDSSIYLCSVQQGEGTEAFFGQGTRLTVV.